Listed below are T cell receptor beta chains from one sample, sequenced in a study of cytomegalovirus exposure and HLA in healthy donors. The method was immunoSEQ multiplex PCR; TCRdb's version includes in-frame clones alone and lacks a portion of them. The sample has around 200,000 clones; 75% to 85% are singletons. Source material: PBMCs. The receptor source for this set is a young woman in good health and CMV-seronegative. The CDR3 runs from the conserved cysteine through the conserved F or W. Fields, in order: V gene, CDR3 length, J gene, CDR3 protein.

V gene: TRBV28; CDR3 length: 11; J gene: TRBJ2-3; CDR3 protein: CASSLAQTQYF
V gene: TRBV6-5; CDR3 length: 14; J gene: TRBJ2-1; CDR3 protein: CASNPPGGYNEQFF
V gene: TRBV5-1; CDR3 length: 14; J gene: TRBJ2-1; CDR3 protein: CASSLGGLDNEQFF
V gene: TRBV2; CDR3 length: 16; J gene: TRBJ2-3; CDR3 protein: CASSDFAGGSSDTQYF
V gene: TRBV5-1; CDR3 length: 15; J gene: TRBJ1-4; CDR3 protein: CASSLRPTLNEKLFF
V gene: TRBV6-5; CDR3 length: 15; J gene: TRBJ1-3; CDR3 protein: CASSSIRGTGNTIYF
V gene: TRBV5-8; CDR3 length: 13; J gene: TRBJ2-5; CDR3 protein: CASSLAGGETQYF
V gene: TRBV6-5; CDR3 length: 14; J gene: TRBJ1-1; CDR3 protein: CASSTDRGRTEAFF
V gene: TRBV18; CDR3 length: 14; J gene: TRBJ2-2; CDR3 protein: CASSPVDFTGELFF
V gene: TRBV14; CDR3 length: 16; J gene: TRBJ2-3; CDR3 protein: CASSQDKGVLTDTQYF
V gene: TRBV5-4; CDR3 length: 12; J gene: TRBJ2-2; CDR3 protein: CASSFEGGELFF
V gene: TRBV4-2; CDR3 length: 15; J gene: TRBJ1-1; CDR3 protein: CASSASEQGGTEAFF
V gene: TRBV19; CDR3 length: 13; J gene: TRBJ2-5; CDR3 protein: CASSQSWGETQYF
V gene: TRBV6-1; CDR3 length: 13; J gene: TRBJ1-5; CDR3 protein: CASSSPPNQPQHF
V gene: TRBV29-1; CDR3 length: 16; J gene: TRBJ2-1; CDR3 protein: CSVEDLDKPEYNEQFF
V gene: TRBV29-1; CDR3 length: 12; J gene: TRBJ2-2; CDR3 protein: CSVAANTGELFF
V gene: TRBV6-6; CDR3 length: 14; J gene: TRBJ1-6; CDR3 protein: CASTQDTNVSPLHF
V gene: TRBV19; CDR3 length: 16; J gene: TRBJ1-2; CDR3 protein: CASSKLAGGAGYGYTF
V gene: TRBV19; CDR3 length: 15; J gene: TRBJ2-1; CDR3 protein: CASSVVGSSYNEQFF
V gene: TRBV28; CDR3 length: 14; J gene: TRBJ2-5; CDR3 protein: CASSFWQSQETQYF
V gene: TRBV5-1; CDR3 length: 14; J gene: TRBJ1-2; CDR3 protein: CASSSGGTYYGYTF
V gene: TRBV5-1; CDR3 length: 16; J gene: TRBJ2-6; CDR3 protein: CASRTGEDSGANVLTF
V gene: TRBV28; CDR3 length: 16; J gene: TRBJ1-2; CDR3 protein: CASTMAGTGGNYGYTF
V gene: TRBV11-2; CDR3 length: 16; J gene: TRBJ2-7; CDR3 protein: CASSLRGDSISHEQYF
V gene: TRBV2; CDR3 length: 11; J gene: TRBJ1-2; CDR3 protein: CANGTGFGYTF
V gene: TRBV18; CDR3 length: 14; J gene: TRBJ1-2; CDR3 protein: CASSQSDSSYGYTF
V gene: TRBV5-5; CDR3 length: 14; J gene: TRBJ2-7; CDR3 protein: CASSFPGTSYEQYF
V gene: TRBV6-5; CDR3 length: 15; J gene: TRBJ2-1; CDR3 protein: CASRLAGGLYNEQFF
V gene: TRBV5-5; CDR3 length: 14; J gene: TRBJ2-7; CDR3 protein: CASSLVGPSYEQYF
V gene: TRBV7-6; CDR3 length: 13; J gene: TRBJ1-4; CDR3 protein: CASSRQDNEKLFF
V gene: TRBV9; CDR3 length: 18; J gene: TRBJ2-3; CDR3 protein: CASSSPWGRAASTDTQYF
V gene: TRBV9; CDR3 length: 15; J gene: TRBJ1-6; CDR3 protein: CASTFGQGDNSPLHF
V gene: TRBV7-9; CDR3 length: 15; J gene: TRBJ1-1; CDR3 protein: CASSQQQTVNTEAFF
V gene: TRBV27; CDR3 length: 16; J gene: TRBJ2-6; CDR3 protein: CASRRQNYSGANVLTF
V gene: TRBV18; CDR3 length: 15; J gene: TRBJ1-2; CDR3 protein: CASSPLGQVSGGYTF
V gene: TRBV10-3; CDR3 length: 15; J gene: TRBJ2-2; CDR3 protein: CAISESAENTGELFF
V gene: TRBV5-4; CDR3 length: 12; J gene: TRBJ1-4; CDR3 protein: CASSREGEKLFF
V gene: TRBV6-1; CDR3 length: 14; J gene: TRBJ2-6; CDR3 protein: CASNPFSGANVLTF
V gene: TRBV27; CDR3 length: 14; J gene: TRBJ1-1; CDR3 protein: CASMKNRGDTEAFF
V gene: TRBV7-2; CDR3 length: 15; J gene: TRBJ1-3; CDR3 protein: CASSPRDSSGNTIYF
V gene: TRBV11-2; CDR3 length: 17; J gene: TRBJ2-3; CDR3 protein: CASSFAGLAGVRDTQYF
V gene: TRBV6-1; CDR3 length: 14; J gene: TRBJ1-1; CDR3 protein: CASSATGSITEAFF
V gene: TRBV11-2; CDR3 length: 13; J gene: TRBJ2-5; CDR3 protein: CASSSGFQETQYF
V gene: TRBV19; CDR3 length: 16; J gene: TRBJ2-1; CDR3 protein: CASTGGATAFYNEQFF
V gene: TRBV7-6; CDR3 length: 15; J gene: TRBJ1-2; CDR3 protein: CASSLIALPVYGYTF